This record concerns one TCR beta chain sequence. Profiling relied on immunoSEQ multiplex PCR, and the TCRdb table lists in-frame clones only, not all of them. Of about 53,000 clones listed, about 93% are singletons. The sample belongs to a study of T cell changes during pregnancy in multiple sclerosis. Losses at the gene ends were 5 bases for V and 0 bases for J; bases not matched to a gene: 3. The germline CDR1 and CDR2 sequences are MNHNY and SVGAGI (reference sequence). This CDR3 has 14 residues. V gene TRBV6-6 combines with J gene TRBJ1-1; 7 nucleotides line up with TRBD1. Sequenced here: CD4+ T cells from peripheral blood mononuclear cells, sampled in the third trimester of pregnancy. The clonotype comes from a female donor with multiple sclerosis, enrolled in a pregnancy study. The CDR3 nucleotides read TGTGCCAGCAGTCGGGACAGCGTGAACACTGAAGCTTTCTTT. This translates into CASSRDSVNTEAFF.